This record looks at one TCR beta chain sequence and its context. This record comes from a study of T cell changes during pregnancy in multiple sclerosis. Clones were sequenced by immunoSEQ multiplex PCR, and TCRdb holds only the in-frame ones, with some missing. The sample gives almost 50,000 clones, about 90% of which show up once; about 10% is in the top ten. This CDR3 has 14 amino acids. V lost 5 bases and J 1 base, leaving 12 bases between the germline ends. Germline CDR1 SGHVS, CDR2 FQNEAQ. J is TRBJ2-7 and V is TRBV7-8; D is possibly TRBD2 (6 bases). The starting material was CD8+ T cells from peripheral blood mononuclear cells, obtained after pregnancy. The TCR comes from a female donor with multiple sclerosis, enrolled in a pregnancy study. Here the CDR3 DNA reads TGTGCCAGCAGCCCCGGCGGGGAGTCCTACGAGCAGTACTTC. Protein sequence: CASSPGGESYEQYF.